This T cell receptor beta chain was captured by sequencing in a study of T cell repertoires in aging, cancer and after chemotherapy. TCR beta rearrangements were amplified from peripheral blood genomic DNA. TRB rearrangements spanning V, D and J were amplified using mixed TRB-A/B primers. TCRdb passed the multiplex PCR reads through MiXCR, listing each CDR3 protein once. Among 2,500 or so distinct CDR3 sequences listed, 59% were seen once. In regard to this clonotype: The antigen is undetermined.

Deletions cut 4 bases from V and 8 bases from J, with 17 bases between. The CDR3 consists of 15 residues. Whole-study findings and limits: In cancer patients, declining TCR diversity with age involved lost richness and lost evenness. Untreated cancer patients had significantly lower blood TCR diversity than age-matched healthy donors. In each cancer cohort, median generation probability increased across chemotherapy, suggesting thymic output rebounded. The repertoire data cannot show anything about immunological memory following chemotherapy.

Source material: blood. This sequence originates from a human donor with a blood cancer. This sequence joins TRBV12-3 or TRBV12-4 and TRBJ1-4; tentatively, D is TRBD1 (5 bases). The CDR3, as DNA: TGTGCCAGCAGTTACTCAGGGACCCCGCGGGAAAAACTGTTTTTT. Translating it yields CASSYSGTPREKLFF.